The entry below describes one T cell receptor (beta chain). This sample was included in a study of blood T cell repertoires in COVID-19. Overall study context: Samples of COVID-19 (acute and convalescent) were obtained from the United States, Italy and Spain. Sources were T cells, B-cell-depleted T cells, or PBMCs; the material itself was cDNA or gDNA.

In the study's own analysis: Reference gene primer amplification in the assay estimated nucleated cell counts. Repertoires were generated with immunoSEQ multiplex PCR, while TCRdb's copy carries only in-frame clones and drops some. V, J and clone size derive from that table, while D and trimming were established from the DNA sequence. The table includes 75,000 to 80,000 clones, about nine tenths detected once. From germline, CDR1 is SGHVS and CDR2 FQNEAQ. The CDR3 is 14 residues long. Trimming cost V 4 bases and J 9 bases, with 16 bases left between them. This chain links TRBV7-8 with TRBJ2-1, with a tentative D call TRBD2 (5 bases). The sequence came from a human donor in a cohort sampled during active COVID-19. Sequencing used peripheral blood. The CDR3 region has the DNA TGTGCCAGCAGCTCTTTTTGGAGGAGCACTGAGCAGTTCTTC. It encodes CASSSFWRSTEQFF.